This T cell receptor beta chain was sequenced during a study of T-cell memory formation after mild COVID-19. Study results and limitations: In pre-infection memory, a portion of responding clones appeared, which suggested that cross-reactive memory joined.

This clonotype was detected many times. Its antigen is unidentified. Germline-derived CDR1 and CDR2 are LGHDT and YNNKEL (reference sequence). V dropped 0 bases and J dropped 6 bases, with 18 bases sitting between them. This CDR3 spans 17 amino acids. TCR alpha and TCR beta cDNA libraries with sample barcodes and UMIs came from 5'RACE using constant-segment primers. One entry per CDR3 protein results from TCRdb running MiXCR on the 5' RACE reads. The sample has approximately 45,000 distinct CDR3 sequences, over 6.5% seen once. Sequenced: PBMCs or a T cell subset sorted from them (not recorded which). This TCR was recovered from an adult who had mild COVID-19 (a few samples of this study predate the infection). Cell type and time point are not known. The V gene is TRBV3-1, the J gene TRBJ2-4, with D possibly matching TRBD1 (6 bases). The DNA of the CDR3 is TGTGCCAGCAGCCAAGATGTTAGGACAGACCTACCAAACATTCAGTACTTC. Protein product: CASSQDVRTDLPNIQYF.